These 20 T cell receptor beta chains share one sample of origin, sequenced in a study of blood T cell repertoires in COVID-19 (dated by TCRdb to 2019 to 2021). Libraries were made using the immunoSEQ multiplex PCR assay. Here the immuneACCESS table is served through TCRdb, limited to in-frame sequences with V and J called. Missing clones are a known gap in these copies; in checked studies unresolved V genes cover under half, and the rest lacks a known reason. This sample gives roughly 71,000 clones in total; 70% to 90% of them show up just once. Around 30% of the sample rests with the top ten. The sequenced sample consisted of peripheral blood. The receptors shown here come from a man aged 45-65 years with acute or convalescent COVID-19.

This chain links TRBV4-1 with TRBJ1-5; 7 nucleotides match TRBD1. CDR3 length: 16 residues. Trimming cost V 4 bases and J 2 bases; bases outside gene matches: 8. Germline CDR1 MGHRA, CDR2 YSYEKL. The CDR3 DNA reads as TGCGCCAGCAGCCTCGGGACTGACAGGGGCAATCAGCCCCAGCATTTT. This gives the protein CASSLGTDRGNQPQHF.

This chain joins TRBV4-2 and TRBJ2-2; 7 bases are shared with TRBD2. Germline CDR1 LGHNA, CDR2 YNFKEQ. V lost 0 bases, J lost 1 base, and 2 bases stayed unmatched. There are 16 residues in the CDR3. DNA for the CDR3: TGTGCCAGCAGCCAAGAGCCGGGGGGGAACACCGGGGAGCTGTTTTTT. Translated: CASSQEPGGNTGELFF.

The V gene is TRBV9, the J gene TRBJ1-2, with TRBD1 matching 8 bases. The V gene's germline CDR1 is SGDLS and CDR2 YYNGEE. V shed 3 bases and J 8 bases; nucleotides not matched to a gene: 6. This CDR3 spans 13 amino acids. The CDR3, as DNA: TGTGCCAGCAGCGCTTCCAGGGGGCTCGGCTACACCTTC. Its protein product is CASSASRGLGYTF.

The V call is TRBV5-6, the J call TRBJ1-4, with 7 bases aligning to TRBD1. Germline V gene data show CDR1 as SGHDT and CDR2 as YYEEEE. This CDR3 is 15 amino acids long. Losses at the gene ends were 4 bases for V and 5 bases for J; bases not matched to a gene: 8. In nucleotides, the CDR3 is TGTGCCAGCAGCCCTGGACCACAGGGGAATGAAAAACTGTTTTTT. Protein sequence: CASSPGPQGNEKLFF.

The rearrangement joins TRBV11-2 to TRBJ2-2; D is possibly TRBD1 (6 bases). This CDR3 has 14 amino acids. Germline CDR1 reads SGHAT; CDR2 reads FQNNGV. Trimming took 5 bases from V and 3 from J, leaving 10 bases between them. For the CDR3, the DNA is TGTGCCAGCAGCCTGCGGACAGACACCGGGGAGCTGTTTTTT. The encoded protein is CASSLRTDTGELFF.

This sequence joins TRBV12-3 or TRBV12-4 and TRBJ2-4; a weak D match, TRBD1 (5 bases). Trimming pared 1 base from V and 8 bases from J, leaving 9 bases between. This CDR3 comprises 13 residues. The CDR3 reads CASSLGEGDIQYF. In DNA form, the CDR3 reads TGTGCCAGCAGTTTAGGAGAAGGGGACATTCAGTACTTC.

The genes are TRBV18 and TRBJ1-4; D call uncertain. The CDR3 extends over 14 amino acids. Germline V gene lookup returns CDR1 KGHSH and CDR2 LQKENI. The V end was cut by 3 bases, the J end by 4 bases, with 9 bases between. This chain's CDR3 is CASSPGRDNEKLFF. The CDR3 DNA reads TGTGCCAGCTCACCCGGACGGGATAATGAAAAACTGTTTTTT.

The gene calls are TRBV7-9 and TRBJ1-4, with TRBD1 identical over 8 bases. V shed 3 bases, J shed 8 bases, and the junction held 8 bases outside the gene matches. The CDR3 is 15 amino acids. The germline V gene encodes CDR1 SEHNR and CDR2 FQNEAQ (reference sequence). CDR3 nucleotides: TGTGCCAGCAGCTTTCCGGGACAGGAGGGAGAAAAACTGTTTTTT. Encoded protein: CASSFPGQEGEKLFF.

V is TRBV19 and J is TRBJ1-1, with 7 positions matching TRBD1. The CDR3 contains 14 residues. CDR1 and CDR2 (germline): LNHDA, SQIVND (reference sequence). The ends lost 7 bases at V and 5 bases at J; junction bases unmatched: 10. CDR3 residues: CASTSRQGWTEAFF. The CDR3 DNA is TGTGCCAGTACCTCAAGACAGGGTTGGACTGAAGCTTTCTTT.

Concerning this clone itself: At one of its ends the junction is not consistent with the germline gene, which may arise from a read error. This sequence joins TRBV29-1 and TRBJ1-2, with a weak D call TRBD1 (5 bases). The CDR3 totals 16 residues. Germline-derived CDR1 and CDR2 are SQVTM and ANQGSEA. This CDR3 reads CSVEDFGGGTGYGYTF. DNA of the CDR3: TGCAGCGTAGAAGATTTTGGTGGAGGGACTGGCTATGGCTACACCTTC.

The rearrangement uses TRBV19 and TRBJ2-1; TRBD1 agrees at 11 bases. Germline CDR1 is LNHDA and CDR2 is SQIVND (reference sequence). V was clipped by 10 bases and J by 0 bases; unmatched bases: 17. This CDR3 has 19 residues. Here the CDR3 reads CATNNWGQGGPSSYNEQFF. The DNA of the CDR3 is TGTGCCACCAACAATTGGGGACAGGGGGGCCCGAGCTCCTACAATGAGCAGTTCTTC. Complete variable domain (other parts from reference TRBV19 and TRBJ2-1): DGGITQSPKYLFRKEGQNVTLSCEQNLNHDAMYWYRQDPGQGLRLIYYSQIVNDFQKGDIAEGYSVSREKKESFPLTVTSAQKNPTAFYLCATNNWGQGGPSSYNEQFFGPGTRLTVL.

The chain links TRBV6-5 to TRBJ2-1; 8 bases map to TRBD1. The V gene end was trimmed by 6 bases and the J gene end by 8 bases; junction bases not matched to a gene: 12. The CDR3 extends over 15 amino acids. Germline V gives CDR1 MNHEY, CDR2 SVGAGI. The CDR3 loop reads CASRWDRSALDEQFF. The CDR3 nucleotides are TGTGCCAGCAGGTGGGACAGGTCTGCTTTGGATGAGCAGTTCTTC.

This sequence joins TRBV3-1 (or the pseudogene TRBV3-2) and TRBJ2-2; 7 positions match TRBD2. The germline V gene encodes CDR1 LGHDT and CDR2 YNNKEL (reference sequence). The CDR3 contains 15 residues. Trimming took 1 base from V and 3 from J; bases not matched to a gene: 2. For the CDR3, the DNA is TGTGCCAGCAGCCAAGGGCTAGCGGACACCGGGGAGCTGTTTTTT. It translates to CASSQGLADTGELFF.

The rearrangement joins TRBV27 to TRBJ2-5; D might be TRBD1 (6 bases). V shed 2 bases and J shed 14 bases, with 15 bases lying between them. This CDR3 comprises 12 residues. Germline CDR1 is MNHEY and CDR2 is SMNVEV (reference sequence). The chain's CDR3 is CASSLRGQGKYF. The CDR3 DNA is TGTGCCAGCAGTTTACGCGGCCAGGGGAAATACTTC.

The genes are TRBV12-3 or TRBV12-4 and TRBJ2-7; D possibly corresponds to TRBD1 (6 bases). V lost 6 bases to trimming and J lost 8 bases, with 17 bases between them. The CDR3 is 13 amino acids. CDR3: CASRPTTGYQQYF. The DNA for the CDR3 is TGTGCCAGCAGACCCACTACAGGGTACCAGCAGTACTTC.

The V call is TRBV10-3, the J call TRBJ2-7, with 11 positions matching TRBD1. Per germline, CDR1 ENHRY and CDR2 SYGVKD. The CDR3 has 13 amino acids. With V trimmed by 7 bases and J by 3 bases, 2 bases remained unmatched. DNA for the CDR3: TGTGCCATCAAAGGGACAGGGGGCTACGAGCAGTACTTC. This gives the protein CAIKGTGGYEQYF.

CDR3 DNA sequence: TGCGCCAGCAGCCAAGAACGGGGGTCACCCTACGAGCAGTACTTC. Amino acid sequence: CASSQERGSPYEQYF. V gene TRBV4-1 combines with J gene TRBJ2-7, with a tentative D call TRBD2 (6 bases). This CDR3 contains 15 residues. Germline V gives CDR1 MGHRA, CDR2 YSYEKL. Trimming shortened V by 0 bases and J by 2 bases, and 11 bases separated the two germline ends.

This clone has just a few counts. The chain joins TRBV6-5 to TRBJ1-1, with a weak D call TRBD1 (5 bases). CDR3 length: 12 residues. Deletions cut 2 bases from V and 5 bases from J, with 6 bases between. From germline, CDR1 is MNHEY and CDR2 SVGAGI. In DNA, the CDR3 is TGTGCCAGCAGTTACGGGGGGACTGAAGCTTTCTTT. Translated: CASSYGGTEAFF.

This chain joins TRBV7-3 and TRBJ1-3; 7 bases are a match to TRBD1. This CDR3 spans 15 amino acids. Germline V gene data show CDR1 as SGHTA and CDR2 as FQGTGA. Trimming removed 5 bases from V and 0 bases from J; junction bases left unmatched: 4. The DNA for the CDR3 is TGTGCCAGCAGCCGAAGACAGGGCTCTGGAAACACCATATATTTT. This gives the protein CASSRRQGSGNTIYF.

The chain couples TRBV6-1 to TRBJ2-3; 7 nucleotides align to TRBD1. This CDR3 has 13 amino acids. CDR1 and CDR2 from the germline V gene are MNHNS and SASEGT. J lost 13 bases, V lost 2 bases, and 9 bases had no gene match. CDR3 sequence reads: CASSELFDRAKYF. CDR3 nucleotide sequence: TGTGCCAGCAGTGAACTATTCGACAGGGCCAAGTATTTT.